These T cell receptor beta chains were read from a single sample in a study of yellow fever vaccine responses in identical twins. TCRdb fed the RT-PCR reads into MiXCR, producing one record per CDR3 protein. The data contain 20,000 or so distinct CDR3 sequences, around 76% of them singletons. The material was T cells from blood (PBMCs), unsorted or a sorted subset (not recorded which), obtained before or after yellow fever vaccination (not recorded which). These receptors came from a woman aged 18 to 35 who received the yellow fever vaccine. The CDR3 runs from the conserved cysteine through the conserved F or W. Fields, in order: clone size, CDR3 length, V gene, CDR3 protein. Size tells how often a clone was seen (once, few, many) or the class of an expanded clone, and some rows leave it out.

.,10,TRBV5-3,CARSTDTQYF
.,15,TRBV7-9,CASSVGTHGSETQYF
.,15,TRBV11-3,CASSLAGGQKNIQYF
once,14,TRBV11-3,CASSLPGRGADQYF
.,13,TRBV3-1,CARSQVEGARQFF
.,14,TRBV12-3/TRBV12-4,CASRPDGEISPLHF
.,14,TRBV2,CASNGLLSTDTQYF
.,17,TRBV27,CASSSAGRPDFYNEQFF
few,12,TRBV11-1,CASSSGEYEQYF
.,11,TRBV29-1,CSAASGVEQYF
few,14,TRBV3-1,CASSQDPSSYEQYF
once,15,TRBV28,CASSVGTEHTGELFF
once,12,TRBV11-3,CASSLGNNEQFF
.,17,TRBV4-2,CASSLQSTSSYNSPLHF
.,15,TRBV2,CASSEASGSSYEQYF
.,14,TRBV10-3,CATAYSHSTDTQYF
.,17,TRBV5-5,CASSLDYRGSGNQPQHF
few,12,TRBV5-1,CASSLAGPEAFF
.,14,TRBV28,CASSETLTGFEQYF
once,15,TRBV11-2,CASSFSGLAGVAQYF
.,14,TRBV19,CACGLAGNTDTQYF
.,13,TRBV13,CARRSRANQPQHF
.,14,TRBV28,CASSFTGARYEQYF
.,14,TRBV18,CASSPSRSWDTIYF
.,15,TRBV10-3,CAISESQQGYTEAFF